Listed below are T cell receptor beta chains from one sample, sequenced in a study of cytomegalovirus exposure and HLA in healthy donors. Sequenced by immunoSEQ multiplex PCR; TCRdb stores in-frame clones only, minus some. The sample includes about 98,000 clones, 81% of them seen just once. The sequencing input was PBMCs. These receptors were obtained from a man aged 40-49 years in good health and CMV-seronegative. Both conserved end residues are part of each CDR3. The order of the fields is clone size, CDR3 length, J gene, V gene, D gene, CDR3 protein, CDR3 DNA. A D gene is named only where the DNA matches it firmly. A clone size is listed for some rows: how often the clone was seen (once, few, many), or a class if it is expanded.

abundance: .; len: 12; j_gene: TRBJ2-7; v_gene: TRBV7-9; d_gene: .; CDR3aa: CSSSTDSYEQYF; CDR3nt: TGTTCCAGCAGCACCGACAGTTACGAGCAGTACTTC
abundance: .; len: 12; j_gene: TRBJ1-2; v_gene: TRBV7-9; d_gene: TRBD1; CDR3aa: CSSSTGGAVYTF; CDR3nt: TGTTCCAGCAGCACAGGGGGCGCCGTCTACACCTTC
abundance: .; len: 16; j_gene: TRBJ1-5; v_gene: TRBV6-1; d_gene: .; CDR3aa: CASSGTWGGANQPQHF; CDR3nt: TGTGCCAGCAGTGGGACTTGGGGGGGAGCAAATCAGCCCCAGCATTTT
abundance: .; len: 15; j_gene: TRBJ2-5; v_gene: TRBV6-5; d_gene: .; CDR3aa: CASSFLALGRETQYF; CDR3nt: TGTGCCAGCAGTTTTCTAGCGTTAGGAAGAGAGACCCAGTACTTC
abundance: .; len: 17; j_gene: TRBJ1-3; v_gene: TRBV18; d_gene: .; CDR3aa: CASSPKSGGYSGNTIYF; CDR3nt: TGTGCCAGCTCACCAAAAAGCGGAGGATACTCTGGAAACACCATATATTTT
abundance: .; len: 13; j_gene: TRBJ2-3; v_gene: TRBV2; d_gene: TRBD2; CDR3aa: CASSLAGKDTQYF; CDR3nt: TGTGCCAGTAGTCTAGCGGGGAAAGATACGCAGTATTTT
abundance: once; len: 15; j_gene: TRBJ2-7; v_gene: TRBV5-6; d_gene: TRBD1; CDR3aa: CASSSTDRGRNEQYF; CDR3nt: TGTGCCAGCAGCTCCACAGACAGGGGGAGGAACGAGCAGTACTTC
abundance: .; len: 14; j_gene: TRBJ1-6; v_gene: TRBV2; d_gene: TRBD1; CDR3aa: CASSAGGGNSPLHF; CDR3nt: TGTGCCAGCAGTGCAGGGGGCGGAAATTCACCCCTCCACTTT
abundance: .; len: 15; j_gene: TRBJ1-2; v_gene: TRBV2; d_gene: TRBD1; CDR3aa: CASTSYTGTGEGYTF; CDR3nt: TGTGCCAGCACTAGCTACACTGGGACAGGGGAAGGCTACACCTTC
abundance: once; len: 13; j_gene: TRBJ2-2; v_gene: TRBV6-6; d_gene: .; CDR3aa: CASSYSATGELFF; CDR3nt: TGTGCCAGCAGTTACTCGGCCACCGGGGAGCTGTTTTTT
abundance: .; len: 15; j_gene: TRBJ1-2; v_gene: TRBV6-1; d_gene: .; CDR3aa: CASTSGLSWGYGYTF; CDR3nt: TGTGCCAGCACTTCGGGACTCTCCTGGGGCTATGGCTACACCTTC
abundance: .; len: 15; j_gene: TRBJ1-1; v_gene: TRBV6-6; d_gene: TRBD1; CDR3aa: CASSYPTGVSSEAFF; CDR3nt: TGTGCCAGCAGTTACCCCACAGGGGTGAGCTCTGAAGCTTTCTTT
abundance: .; len: 14; j_gene: TRBJ2-7; v_gene: TRBV5-1; d_gene: .; CDR3aa: CASSPSGQTYEQYF; CDR3nt: TGCGCCAGCAGCCCATCAGGACAGACCTACGAGCAGTACTTC
abundance: .; len: 13; j_gene: TRBJ1-5; v_gene: TRBV2; d_gene: .; CDR3aa: CASSARESQPQHF; CDR3nt: TGTGCCAGCAGTGCCAGGGAAAGCCAGCCCCAGCATTTT
abundance: .; len: 12; j_gene: TRBJ2-5; v_gene: TRBV11-3; d_gene: .; CDR3aa: CASSLAGETQYF; CDR3nt: TGTGCCAGCAGCTTAGCAGGTGAGACCCAGTACTTC
abundance: .; len: 15; j_gene: TRBJ1-5; v_gene: TRBV25-1; d_gene: TRBD1; CDR3aa: CASSAGTGGNQPQHF; CDR3nt: TGTGCCAGCAGTGCCGGGACAGGGGGCAATCAGCCCCAGCATTTT
abundance: .; len: 14; j_gene: TRBJ2-3; v_gene: TRBV7-6; d_gene: .; CDR3aa: CASSFGSLADTQYF; CDR3nt: TGTGCCAGCAGCTTTGGTTCACTGGCAGATACGCAGTATTTT
abundance: .; len: 13; j_gene: TRBJ2-7; v_gene: TRBV5-1; d_gene: .; CDR3aa: CASSLAGIHEQYF; CDR3nt: TGCGCCAGCAGCTTGGCAGGGATCCACGAGCAGTACTTC
abundance: .; len: 15; j_gene: TRBJ2-1; v_gene: TRBV19; d_gene: TRBD2; CDR3aa: CASSPSGDSYNEQFF; CDR3nt: TGTGCCAGTAGTCCGAGCGGGGACTCCTACAATGAGCAGTTCTTC
abundance: once; len: 13; j_gene: TRBJ1-5; v_gene: TRBV29-1; d_gene: .; CDR3aa: CSVAKDLDQPQHF; CDR3nt: TGCAGCGTTGCCAAAGATCTAGATCAGCCCCAGCATTTT
abundance: .; len: 14; j_gene: TRBJ2-2; v_gene: TRBV27; d_gene: .; CDR3aa: CASSPPLGTGELFF; CDR3nt: TGTGCCAGCAGTCCCCCTCTAGGCACCGGGGAGCTGTTTTTT
abundance: few; len: 13; j_gene: TRBJ2-1; v_gene: TRBV2; d_gene: .; CDR3aa: CASTPPPVNEQFF; CDR3nt: TGTGCCAGCACACCCCCCCCGGTTAATGAGCAGTTCTTC
abundance: .; len: 16; j_gene: TRBJ2-7; v_gene: TRBV27; d_gene: TRBD1; CDR3aa: CASSLSIARGHNEQYF; CDR3nt: TGTGCCAGCAGTTTATCGATTGCCAGGGGGCACAACGAGCAGTACTTC
abundance: .; len: 16; j_gene: TRBJ1-1; v_gene: TRBV11-1; d_gene: .; CDR3aa: CASSLNGDVKNTEAFF; CDR3nt: TGTGCCAGCAGCTTGAATGGAGATGTTAAGAACACTGAAGCTTTCTTT
abundance: .; len: 16; j_gene: TRBJ2-1; v_gene: TRBV6-5; d_gene: .; CDR3aa: CASSYELGGSYNEQFF; CDR3nt: TGTGCCAGCAGTTACGAATTGGGAGGCTCCTACAATGAGCAGTTCTTC
abundance: once; len: 12; j_gene: TRBJ1-2; v_gene: TRBV7-9; d_gene: TRBD1; CDR3aa: CASSWDRGGYTF; CDR3nt: TGTGCCAGCAGCTGGGACAGGGGAGGCTACACCTTC
abundance: .; len: 15; j_gene: TRBJ1-1; v_gene: TRBV28; d_gene: TRBD1; CDR3aa: CASSSEGQGRAEAFF; CDR3nt: TGTGCCAGCAGTTCCGAAGGACAGGGCAGGGCTGAAGCTTTCTTT
abundance: once; len: 17; j_gene: TRBJ2-1; v_gene: TRBV7-2; d_gene: TRBD2; CDR3aa: CASSLGLAGEYYNEQFF; CDR3nt: TGTGCCAGCAGTTTGGGACTAGCGGGGGAGTACTACAATGAGCAGTTCTTC
abundance: .; len: 19; j_gene: TRBJ1-2; v_gene: TRBV28; d_gene: .; CDR3aa: CASSPEVVFRSEKIYGYTF; CDR3nt: TGTGCCAGCAGTCCCGAGGTTGTATTCCGATCAGAAAAAATCTATGGCTACACCTTC
abundance: .; len: 15; j_gene: TRBJ1-5; v_gene: TRBV5-1; d_gene: TRBD1; CDR3aa: CASSLAGTENQPQHF; CDR3nt: TGCGCCAGCAGCTTGGCCGGGACAGAAAATCAGCCCCAGCATTTT
abundance: .; len: 14; j_gene: TRBJ2-1; v_gene: TRBV7-8; d_gene: .; CDR3aa: CASSLGGLYNEQFF; CDR3nt: TGTGCCAGCAGCTTAGGAGGTCTTTACAATGAGCAGTTCTTC
abundance: few; len: 11; j_gene: TRBJ2-1; v_gene: TRBV18; d_gene: .; CDR3aa: CASSEEDRLLF; CDR3nt: TGTGCCAGCTCGGAGGAAGACAGGTTGCTCTTC
abundance: .; len: 14; j_gene: TRBJ1-1; v_gene: TRBV11-2; d_gene: .; CDR3aa: CASQLQGWDTEAFF; CDR3nt: TGTGCCAGCCAACTTCAGGGGTGGGACACTGAAGCTTTCTTT
abundance: .; len: 12; j_gene: TRBJ1-1; v_gene: TRBV5-8; d_gene: .; CDR3aa: CASSLIAGEAFF; CDR3nt: TGTGCCAGCAGCTTGATTGCCGGTGAAGCTTTCTTT
abundance: once; len: 13; j_gene: TRBJ1-5; v_gene: TRBV18; d_gene: TRBD1; CDR3aa: CASSSTGSQPQHF; CDR3nt: TGTGCCAGCTCATCGACAGGGAGTCAGCCCCAGCATTTT
abundance: .; len: 14; j_gene: TRBJ1-1; v_gene: TRBV2; d_gene: .; CDR3aa: CASSEASQTTEAFF; CDR3nt: TGTGCCAGCAGTGAAGCGTCACAGACCACTGAAGCTTTCTTT
abundance: .; len: 15; j_gene: TRBJ2-1; v_gene: TRBV6-1; d_gene: TRBD1; CDR3aa: CASSEGQGWANEQFF; CDR3nt: TGTGCCAGCAGTGAAGGACAGGGGTGGGCCAATGAGCAGTTCTTC
abundance: .; len: 14; j_gene: TRBJ1-2; v_gene: TRBV18; d_gene: TRBD1; CDR3aa: CASSPGTGSYGYTF; CDR3nt: TGTGCCAGCTCACCTGGGACAGGGTCCTATGGCTACACCTTC
abundance: .; len: 15; j_gene: TRBJ1-6; v_gene: TRBV5-1; d_gene: .; CDR3aa: CASSFWGQYNSPLHF; CDR3nt: TGCGCCAGCAGCTTCTGGGGGCAATATAATTCACCCCTCCACTTT
abundance: .; len: 14; j_gene: TRBJ2-7; v_gene: TRBV7-2; d_gene: TRBD1; CDR3aa: CASSFGGQGYEQYF; CDR3nt: TGTGCCAGCAGCTTTGGCGGACAGGGGTACGAGCAGTACTTC
abundance: .; len: 15; j_gene: TRBJ2-1; v_gene: TRBV5-1; d_gene: .; CDR3aa: CASTWDGGPYNEQFF; CDR3nt: TGCGCCAGCACCTGGGACGGGGGGCCCTACAATGAGCAGTTCTTC
abundance: .; len: 15; j_gene: TRBJ1-3; v_gene: TRBV7-2; d_gene: .; CDR3aa: CASSLVGVAGNTIYF; CDR3nt: TGTGCCAGCAGCTTAGTAGGGGTGGCTGGAAACACCATATATTTT
abundance: .; len: 15; j_gene: TRBJ1-5; v_gene: TRBV27; d_gene: TRBD1; CDR3aa: CATVTGTGGCQPQHF; CDR3nt: TGTGCCACCGTCACGGGGACAGGGGGTTGTCAGCCCCAGCATTTT
abundance: .; len: 14; j_gene: TRBJ2-5; v_gene: TRBV10-3; d_gene: TRBD2; CDR3aa: CAISEAGGLETQYF; CDR3nt: TGTGCCATCAGTGAGGCGGGAGGTCTGGAGACCCAGTACTTC
abundance: .; len: 14; j_gene: TRBJ1-1; v_gene: TRBV5-4; d_gene: TRBD1; CDR3aa: CASSRPGQGAEAFF; CDR3nt: TGTGCCAGCAGCCGACCGGGACAGGGGGCAGAAGCTTTCTTT